These T cell receptor beta chains were read from a single sample in a study of early T cells in non-severe SARS-CoV-2 infection. TCRdb analysed the 5' RACE reads with MiXCR anew, one entry per CDR3 protein. This repertoire shows roughly 64,000 distinct CDR3 sequences, roughly 8.2% found once; its top ten account for under 15%. The sequences come from whole blood, collected at baseline. Receptors originate from an adult who was a healthcare worker with PCR-confirmed SARS-CoV-2 infection or an uninfected control (not recorded which). Each CDR3 is given with its conserved first and last residue. Expanded clones are given a class, and other clones once, few, many or no size at all.

size: few
V: TRBV12-3/TRBV12-4
CDR3: CASSFAGGTHNEQFF

size: .
V: TRBV4-2
CDR3: CASSQDRSSGANVLTF

size: .
V: TRBV4-2
CDR3: CASSPSGQRDEQFF

size: few
V: TRBV20-1
CDR3: CSAHTPYTYEQYF

size: many
V: TRBV15
CDR3: CATSRDFIGTATEAFF

size: few
V: TRBV4-3
CDR3: CASSLGLAGAGTQYF

size: many
V: TRBV6-6
CDR3: CASRQVSNYGYTF

size: few
V: TRBV30
CDR3: CAWSERSYEQYF

size: .
V: TRBV5-6
CDR3: CASSSTGRTYEQYF

size: many
V: TRBV12-3/TRBV12-4
CDR3: CASSKDRNTEAFF

size: few
V: TRBV20-1
CDR3: CSARVRNEQYF

size: .
V: TRBV6-2/TRBV6-3
CDR3: CASSPEGDTQYF

size: many
V: TRBV27
CDR3: CASSPTVRGANVLTF